This TCR beta chain emerged from a study of PD-1 blockade in classical Hodgkin lymphoma (dated by TCRdb to about 2020). With regard to the full study: Nivolumab dosing was 3 mg/kg intravenously every 2 weeks, continuing until either disease progression or unacceptable toxicity. The study used TCR beta sequencing and CyTOF to define a peripheral blood immune signature of response to PD-1 blockade in classical Hodgkin lymphoma.

The time point label, read with the paper, signifies: cycle 4 day 1 (C4D1), after more than five weeks of nivolumab. Every trial patient had relapsed following autologous stem cell transplantation, and prior brentuximab vedotin exposure was what differed among cohorts A, B and C. The trial cohort comprised around 60 patients with relapsed/refractory classical Hodgkin lymphoma whose best overall responses were complete response, partial response or progressive disease. In the multi-cohort phase II CheckMate 205 trial, trial patients received single-agent nivolumab. An independent review committee assessed best overall response by applying the 2007 International Working Group response criteria. Trial PBMCs were collected just before the start of nivolumab (C1D1) and during therapy at cycle 2 day 1 and cycle 4 day 1. Peripheral blood was collected in 8 mL Vacutainer Cell Preparation Tubes, from which PBMCs were isolated by centrifugation and then cryopreserved.

V loses 4 bases, J loses 0 bases, and the germline ends lie 16 bases apart. The CDR3 runs 17 residues from the cysteine to the phenylalanine. The entry retains the CDR3 DNA only, 51 bases that are in frame from base 1. CDR1 is given as SGHVS and CDR2 as FQNEAQ, both from the germline V gene. Study-wide findings and limitations: Among trial patients, those achieving complete response had baseline diversity similar to that of newly diagnosed patients, while diversity was significantly lower in partial responders and progressors. CD4+ but not CD8+ TCR diversity rose significantly by C4D1 (p=0.0027 vs p=0.16), most apparent in complete responders (p=0.02). Lower diversity was observed in patients in whom nivolumab was started less than 1 year after ASCT, and these patients were excluded from later analyses so that confounding by immune reconstitution would be avoided. Newly diagnosed patients were reported to have lower baseline TCR diversity than healthy donors, and relapsed/refractory patients were reported to have lower baseline TCR diversity still. Only a single clinical trial cohort was studied, and what caused the repertoire differences, possibly disease activity or prior therapy, remained undefined.

Genomic DNA was extracted with the Qiagen DNeasy kit from unsorted PBMCs and from negatively selected CD4+ and CD8+ fractions. TCR beta CDR3 regions were subjected to amplification by immunoSEQ multiplex PCR with primers that anneal to V and J segments. A synthetic immune receptor repertoire was used to minimize amplification bias, and remaining bias was computationally removed after sequencing. In the source study's methods: Custom Python scripts were used to quantify repertoire diversity as the Shannon entropy index. Unsorted, CD4+ and CD8+ repertoires were examined separately, except in combined analyses, for which CD4+ and CD8+ sequences were merged in silico. A clone was considered expanded if an increase in frequency of at least 2-fold after treatment relative to C1D1 was found, and a pseudocount of 0.5 was applied to clones undetected at baseline. Singleton clones were defined as clones with 0 or 1 copy at C1D1, and non-singleton clones were defined as clones with 2 or more copies. By matching protein sequences in sorted samples from the same patient, clones expanded in unsorted samples were annotated as CD4+, CD8+ or unknown. Wilcoxon tests on paired samples were used to test changes in diversity from C1D1 to C4D1. Drawn from immuneACCESS, this table holds only the in-frame rearrangements with V and J called that TCRdb kept. Clones are partly lost; checked studies trace under half to an unresolved V gene and leave the rest unexplained. V, J and clone size are those of that table, while D and trimming were read from the DNA. Here the sample has roughly 100,000 clones; 78% occur a single time. The ten top clones hold 9.4% of the sample.

Points on this clone: What this receptor recognizes is not known. Base qualities are missing; no much larger clone stands one base away.

This specimen was peripheral blood mononuclear cells (PBMCs), taken before the fourth cycle of nivolumab. The receptor comes from a human donor with classical Hodgkin lymphoma. The V and J segments used are TRBV7-8 and TRBJ2-4; TRBD1 could be the D gene, as 6 bases match. CDR3 reads: CASSSAGQRLAKNIQYF. The sequenced DNA is TGTGCCAGCAGCTCAGCAGGACAGAGACTAGCCAAAAACATTCAGTACTTC.